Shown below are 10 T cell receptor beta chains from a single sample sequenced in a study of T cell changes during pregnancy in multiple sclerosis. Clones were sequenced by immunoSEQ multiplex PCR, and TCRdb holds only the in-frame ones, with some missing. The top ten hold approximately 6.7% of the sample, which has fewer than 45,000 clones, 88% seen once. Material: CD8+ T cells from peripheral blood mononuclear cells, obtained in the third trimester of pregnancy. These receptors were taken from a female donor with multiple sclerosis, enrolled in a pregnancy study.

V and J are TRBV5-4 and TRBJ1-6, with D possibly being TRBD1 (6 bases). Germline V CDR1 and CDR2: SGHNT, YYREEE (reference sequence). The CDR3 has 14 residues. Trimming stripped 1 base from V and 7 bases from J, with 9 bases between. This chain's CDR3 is CASSLFQGNSPLHF. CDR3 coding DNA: TGTGCCAGCAGCTTGTTCCAGGGGAATTCACCCCTCCACTTT.

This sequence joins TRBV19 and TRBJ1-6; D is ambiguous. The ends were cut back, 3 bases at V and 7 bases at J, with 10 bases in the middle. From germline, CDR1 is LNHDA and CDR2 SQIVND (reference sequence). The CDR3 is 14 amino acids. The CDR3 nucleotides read TGTGCCAGTAGTATCGGGGTTTTCAATTCACCCCTCCACTTT. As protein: CASSIGVFNSPLHF.

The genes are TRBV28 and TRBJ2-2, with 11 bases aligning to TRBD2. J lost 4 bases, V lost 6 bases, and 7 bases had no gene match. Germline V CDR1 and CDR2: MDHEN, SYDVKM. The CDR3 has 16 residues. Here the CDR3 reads CASSYSGGVPTGELFF. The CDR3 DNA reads TGTGCCAGCAGCTATAGCGGGGGGGTTCCCACCGGGGAGCTGTTTTTT.

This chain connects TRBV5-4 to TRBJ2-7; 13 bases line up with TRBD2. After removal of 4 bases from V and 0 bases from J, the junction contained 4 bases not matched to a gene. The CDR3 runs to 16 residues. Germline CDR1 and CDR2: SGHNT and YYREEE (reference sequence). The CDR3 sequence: CASSPGLAGVSYEQYF. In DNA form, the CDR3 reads TGTGCCAGCAGCCCCGGACTAGCGGGGGTCTCCTACGAGCAGTACTTC.

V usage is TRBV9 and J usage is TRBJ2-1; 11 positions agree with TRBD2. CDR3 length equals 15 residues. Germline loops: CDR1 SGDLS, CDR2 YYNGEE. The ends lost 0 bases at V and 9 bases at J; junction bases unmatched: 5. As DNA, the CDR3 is TGTGCCAGCAGCGTAGTAGCGGGGGGGCCGGTTGAGCAGTTCTTC. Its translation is CASSVVAGGPVEQFF.

For the CDR3, the DNA is TGTGCCAGCAGCTTCGGCGGCTCTAACTATGGCTACACCTTC. Residues: CASSFGGSNYGYTF. The rearrangement links TRBV5-6 to TRBJ1-2; D remains ambiguous. The CDR3 is 14 amino acids. The V and J ends lost 2 bases and 0 bases respectively, with 8 bases between them. Germline V gives CDR1 SGHDT, CDR2 YYEEEE.

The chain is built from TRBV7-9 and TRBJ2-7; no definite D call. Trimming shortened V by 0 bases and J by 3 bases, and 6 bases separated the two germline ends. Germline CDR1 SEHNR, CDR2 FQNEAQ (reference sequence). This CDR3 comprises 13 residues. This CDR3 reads CASSLANGYEQYF. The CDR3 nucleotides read TGTGCCAGCAGCTTAGCGAACGGCTACGAGCAGTACTTC.

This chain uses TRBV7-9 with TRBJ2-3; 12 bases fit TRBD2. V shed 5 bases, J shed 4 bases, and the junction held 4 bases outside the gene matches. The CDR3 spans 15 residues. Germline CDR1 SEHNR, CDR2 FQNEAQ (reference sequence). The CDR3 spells CASSPLAGGSDTQYF. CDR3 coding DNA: TGTGCCAGCAGCCCGCTAGCGGGGGGGTCAGATACGCAGTATTTT.

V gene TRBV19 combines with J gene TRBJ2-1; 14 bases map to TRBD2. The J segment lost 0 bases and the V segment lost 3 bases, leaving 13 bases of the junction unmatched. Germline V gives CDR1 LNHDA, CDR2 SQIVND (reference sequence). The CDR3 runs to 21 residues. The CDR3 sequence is CASSIHWGLAGALSSYNEQFF. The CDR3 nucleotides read TGTGCCAGTAGTATCCATTGGGGACTAGCGGGGGCCCTGAGCTCCTACAATGAGCAGTTCTTC. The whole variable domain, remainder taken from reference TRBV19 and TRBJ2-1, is DGGITQSPKYLFRKEGQNVTLSCEQNLNHDAMYWYRQDPGQGLRLIYYSQIVNDFQKGDIAEGYSVSREKKESFPLTVTSAQKNPTAFYLCASSIHWGLAGALSSYNEQFFGPGTRLTVL.

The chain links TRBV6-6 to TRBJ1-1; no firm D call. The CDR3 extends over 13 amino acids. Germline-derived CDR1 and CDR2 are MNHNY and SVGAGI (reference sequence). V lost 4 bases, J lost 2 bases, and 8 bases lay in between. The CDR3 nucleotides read TGTGCCAGCAGTTGGGCAGTCAACACTGAAGCTTTCTTT. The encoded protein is CASSWAVNTEAFF.